One and the same sample provided the 14 T cell receptor beta chains below, sequenced in a study of blood T cell repertoires in COVID-19 (dated by TCRdb to 2020 to 2022). Library prep was done by the immunoSEQ multiplex PCR assay. Entries here come from immuneACCESS through TCRdb and include only in-frame sequences with V and J called. Some clones fail to appear in such tables; in the studies checked, an unresolved V gene covers under half of the shortfall, and the cause of the remainder is unknown. The sample includes around 95,000 clones, with around nine tenths observed a single time. The top ten constitute 4.5% to 6.5% of the sample. The specimen sequenced was peripheral blood. These TCRs come from a human donor in a cohort sampled during active COVID-19.

The rearrangement uses TRBV3-1 (or the pseudogene TRBV3-2) and TRBJ1-2; 9 nucleotides match TRBD1. Trimming at V came to 1 base and at J to 4 bases, leaving 7 bases not matched to a gene. Germline CDR1 and CDR2: LGHDT and YNNKEL (reference sequence). This CDR3 is 16 amino acids long. CDR3 amino acids: CASSQVVTGGAYGYTF. CDR3 sequence (DNA): TGTGCCAGCAGCCAAGTGGTTACAGGGGGCGCCTATGGCTACACCTTC.

This chain uses TRBV7-9 with TRBJ2-7; D uncertain. The V gene's germline CDR1 is SEHNR and CDR2 FQNEAQ (reference sequence). Trimming took off 0 bases at V and 0 bases at J, with 6 bases between the two ends. This CDR3 comprises 14 residues. In DNA form, the CDR3 reads TGTGCCAGCAGCTTAGCACAGAGCTCCTACGAGCAGTACTTC. This encodes CASSLAQSSYEQYF. Full variable domain (remainder filled in from reference TRBV7-9 and TRBJ2-7): DTGVSQNPRHKITKRGQNVTFRCDPISEHNRLYWYRQTLGQGPEFLTYFQNEAQLEKSRLLSDRFSAERPKGSFSTLEIQRTEQGDSAMYLCASSLAQSSYEQYFGPGTRLTVT.

The chain has TRBV15 and TRBJ1-5; 7 bases agree with TRBD1. The CDR3 runs 14 residues. CDR1 and CDR2 from the germline V gene are LNHNV and YYDKDF (reference sequence). The junction had 2 bases not matched to a gene; V was cut back by 3 bases and J by 3 bases. The DNA for the CDR3 is TGTGCCACCAGCAGGGACAGGCTCAATCAGCCCCAGCATTTT. Protein product: CATSRDRLNQPQHF.

The chain combines TRBV3-1 (or the pseudogene TRBV3-2) with TRBJ1-4, with D possibly matching TRBD1 (5 bases). V shed 4 bases and J shed 0 bases, with 9 bases lying between them. Germline CDR1 and CDR2: LGHDT and YNNKEL (reference sequence). CDR3 length: 15 residues. This chain's CDR3 is CASSPGGATNEKLFF. CDR3 bases: TGTGCCAGCAGCCCGGGGGGTGCAACTAATGAAAAACTGTTTTTT.

There are a few counts of this clone. The chain links TRBV10-3 to TRBJ1-1; 8 bases line up with TRBD1. The trim removed 3 bases at V and 11 bases at J, leaving 5 bases unmatched. The V gene's germline CDR1 is ENHRY and CDR2 SYGVKD. The CDR3 covers 12 residues. The CDR3 reads CAISDPGGNAFF. CDR3 coding DNA: TGTGCCATCAGTGACCCAGGGGGCAATGCTTTCTTT.

This chain joins TRBV10-3 and TRBJ2-7; no clear D. The CDR3 is 14 amino acids. Trimming shortened V by 7 bases and J by 9 bases, and 22 bases separated the two germline ends. CDR1 is ENHRY and CDR2 is SYGVKD in the germline V gene. As DNA, the CDR3 is TGTGCCATCACTGAAAGGAATTACCACAGTACGCAGTACTTC. Its protein product is CAITERNYHSTQYF.

The J gene is TRBJ2-5, the V gene TRBV2; TRBD2 aligns across 8 bases. This CDR3 contains 16 residues. V was clipped by 5 bases and J by 6 bases; unmatched bases: 14. The germline CDR1 and CDR2 sequences are SNHLY and FYNNEI. The CDR3 loop reads CASSKNEAGVGKTQYF. The CDR3, as DNA: TGTGCCAGCAGTAAAAACGAAGCGGGAGTGGGAAAGACCCAGTACTTC.

The CDR3 reads CASNRAGEITGELFF. The CDR3 coding sequence is TGTGCCAGCAATAGAGCAGGGGAAATAACCGGGGAGCTGTTTTTT. V gene TRBV9 combines with J gene TRBJ2-2; D might be TRBD1 (6 bases). Germline CDR1 is SGDLS and CDR2 is YYNGEE. CDR3 size: 15 residues. Trimming removed 6 bases at V and 5 bases at J, with 17 bases between.

This clone was observed a single time. The rearrangement joins TRBV6-5 to TRBJ1-5; no clear D. V was cut by 6 bases and J by 4 bases, with 7 bases left in between. The length of the CDR3 is 12 residues. Germline lookup yields CDR1 MNHEY and CDR2 SVGAGI. This chain's CDR3 is CASRQPNQPQHF. The CDR3 DNA reads as TGTGCCAGCAGACAGCCAAATCAGCCCCAGCATTTT.

The V call is TRBV6-2 or TRBV6-3, the J call TRBJ1-5, with D hard to call. This CDR3 has 17 amino acids. Deletions cut 5 bases from V and 0 bases from J, with 17 bases between. CDR1 MNHEY and CDR2 SVGEGT come from the germline V gene. The CDR3 loop reads CASSPPDRGYSNQPQHF. CDR3 in DNA: TGTGCCAGCAGTCCCCCCGACCGCGGGTATAGCAATCAGCCCCAGCATTTT.

The chain combines TRBV7-9 with TRBJ2-3; D call uncertain. V lost 0 bases to trimming and J lost 2 bases, with 3 bases between them. This CDR3 spans 13 amino acids. Looked up from germline, CDR1 is SEHNR and CDR2 is FQNEAQ (reference sequence). The CDR3 loop is CASSLANTDTQYF. The DNA of the CDR3 is TGTGCCAGCAGCTTAGCTAACACAGATACGCAGTATTTT.

The V gene is TRBV5-1, the J gene TRBJ2-1; D may be TRBD2 (6 bases). The CDR3 runs 15 residues. The V end was cut by 0 bases, the J end by 5 bases, with 12 bases between. Germline V lookup: CDR1 SGHRS, CDR2 YFSETQ. CDR3 coding DNA: TGCGCCAGCAGCTTGGAGGCGCGGGGCAACAATGAGCAGTTCTTC. Its translation: CASSLEARGNNEQFF.

The chain recombines TRBV14 with TRBJ1-1; 9 bases align to TRBD1. V gave up 0 bases and J gave up 7 bases; unmatched junction bases: 9. From germline, CDR1 is SGHDN and CDR2 FVKESK. The CDR3 has 16 residues. The CDR3 reads CASSQDTGRTGVEAFF. Written as DNA, the CDR3 is TGTGCCAGCAGCCAAGATACGGGAAGGACAGGGGTTGAAGCTTTCTTT.

V gene TRBV11-2 combines with J gene TRBJ2-7; TRBD2 matches at 7 bases. There are 15 residues in the CDR3. Per the germline V gene, CDR1 is SGHAT and CDR2 is FQNNGV. V trimming: 5 bases; J trimming: 4 bases; junction bases outside the gene matches: 11. The CDR3 spells CASSPSGGRVYEQYF. The CDR3 nucleotides read TGTGCCAGCAGCCCCTCGGGCGGGAGAGTTTACGAGCAGTACTTC.